What follows are 26 T cell receptor beta chains derived from one specimen sequenced in a study of T cell responses to AZD1222 COVID-19 vaccine. Assay used: immunoSEQ multiplex PCR; TCRdb lists only in-frame clones, some missing. The sample records more than 150,000 clones, over 75% being singletons. The input for sequencing was peripheral blood, taken on day 0 of AZD1222 vaccination. The receptors were gathered from an adult in good health.

The chain is built from TRBV6-4 and TRBJ1-2; D uncertain. V was shortened by 5 bases and J by 8 bases, with 15 bases between the two germline ends. Germline assignment: CDR1 MRHNA and CDR2 SNTAGT. The CDR3 covers 13 residues. The CDR3 is CASSPREGGGYTF. The CDR3 DNA follows: TGTGCCAGCAGTCCCCGGGAGGGCGGGGGCTACACCTTC.

This chain joins TRBV7-6 and TRBJ1-3; no clear D gene. The CDR3 loop spans 15 amino acids. V shed 2 bases and J shed 3 bases, with 11 bases lying between them. Germline CDR1 is SGHVS and CDR2 is FNYEAQ. CDR3 in DNA: TGTGCCAGCAGCTTATCCGAGGGAGGTGGAAACACCATATATTTT. Protein product: CASSLSEGGGNTIYF.

This rearrangement joins TRBV5-6 to TRBJ2-5; 8 nucleotides line up with TRBD2. Per the germline V gene, CDR1 is SGHDT and CDR2 is YYEEEE. V was pared by 2 bases and J by 5 bases, with 11 bases of the junction left unmatched. This CDR3 region has 16 residues. DNA for the CDR3: TGTGCCAGCAGCTTTGAGGGTACGGGGGGGCCGGAGACCCAGTACTTC. As protein: CASSFEGTGGPETQYF.

The chain combines TRBV19 with TRBJ2-1; a possible D gene is TRBD1 (5 bases). This CDR3 comprises 15 residues. Germline-derived CDR1 and CDR2 are LNHDA and SQIVND (reference sequence). The V gene lost 5 bases and the J gene lost 0 bases, with 11 bases spanning the gap. CDR3 loop: CASSADTGSYNEQFF. For the CDR3, the DNA is TGTGCCAGTAGTGCGGACACCGGCTCCTACAATGAGCAGTTCTTC. The variable domain in full, with the rest retrieved from reference TRBV19 and TRBJ2-1, is DGGITQSPKYLFRKEGQNVTLSCEQNLNHDAMYWYRQDPGQGLRLIYYSQIVNDFQKGDIAEGYSVSREKKESFPLTVTSAQKNPTAFYLCASSADTGSYNEQFFGPGTRLTVL.

CDR3 sequence reads: CASSQGPFGGQPQHF. In DNA form, the CDR3 reads TGCGCCAGCAGCCAAGGGCCATTTGGAGGGCAGCCCCAGCATTTT. V gene TRBV4-1 combines with J gene TRBJ1-5; D remains unclear. CDR1 is MGHRA, CDR2 YSYEKL, per germline. The CDR3 loop spans 15 amino acids. V lost 1 base and J lost 7, with 14 bases in between.

The V call is TRBV6-6, the J call TRBJ1-1, with D hard to call. The CDR3 has 18 residues. The germline V and J ends were trimmed by 5 bases and 3 bases, with 25 bases remaining between them. From germline, CDR1 is MNHNY and CDR2 SVGAGI (reference sequence). The CDR3 loop reads CASSRNPYGPPVDTEAFF. DNA of the CDR3: TGTGCCAGCAGTCGCAACCCTTACGGGCCTCCGGTCGACACTGAAGCTTTCTTT.

The chain joins TRBV10-3 to TRBJ1-1; D ambiguous. CDR1 is ENHRY, CDR2 SYGVKD, per germline. The CDR3 is 16 amino acids. Trimming took 1 base from V and 6 from J, leaving 18 bases between them. The CDR3 DNA sequence: TGTGCCATCAGTGAGTTTGAGGCGGCGAGGTACGCTGAAGCTTTCTTT. Protein sequence: CAISEFEAARYAEAFF.

The chain links TRBV5-4 to TRBJ2-7; possibly TRBD1 for D (6 bases). V was clipped by 3 bases and J by 2 bases, with 18 bases between them. The length of the CDR3 is 16 residues. Germline V gene lookup returns CDR1 SGHNT and CDR2 YYREEE (reference sequence). In DNA form, the CDR3 reads TGTGCCAGCAGCTCGACAGGAATAGTATTCCCCTACGAGCAGTACTTC. This gives the protein CASSSTGIVFPYEQYF. Using reference TRBV5-4 and TRBJ2-7 for the parts outside the CDR3, the full variable domain is ETGVTQSPTHLIKTRGQQVTLRCSSQSGHNTVSWYQQALGQGPQFIFQYYREEENGRGNFPPRFSGLQFPNYSSELNVNALELDDSALYLCASSSTGIVFPYEQYFGPGTRLTVT.

The V gene is TRBV6-5, the J gene TRBJ1-1; D is uncertain. CDR3 size: 15 residues. V gave up 10 bases and J gave up 4 bases, with 22 bases separating them. CDR1 and CDR2 (germline): MNHEY, SVGAGI. CDR3 bases: TGTGCCACCTCAGCGTCTTGGGGATCTGGCACTGAAGCTTTCTTT. This sequence encodes CATSASWGSGTEAFF.

The J gene is TRBJ2-5, the V gene TRBV19, with D hard to call. The CDR3 is made up of 12 amino acids. Germline-derived CDR1 and CDR2 are LNHDA and SQIVND (reference sequence). The germline V and J ends were trimmed by 3 bases and 2 bases, with 4 bases remaining between them. As DNA, the CDR3 is TGTGCCAGTAGTATGCTTCAAGAGACCCAGTACTTC. This encodes CASSMLQETQYF.

This rearrangement joins TRBV7-2 to TRBJ1-2; tentatively, D is TRBD1 (6 bases). Looked up from germline, CDR1 is SGHTA and CDR2 is FQGNSA. V lost 5 bases and J 6 bases, leaving 10 bases between the germline ends. This CDR3 contains 12 residues. The CDR3 loop reads CASSPQGHGYTF. CDR3 DNA sequence: TGTGCCAGCAGCCCACAGGGACATGGCTACACCTTC.

The chain combines TRBV5-6 with TRBJ1-5; a weak D match, TRBD1 (5 bases). The CDR3 has 15 residues. Germline V gene lookup returns CDR1 SGHDT and CDR2 YYEEEE. Trimming took off 6 bases at V and 4 bases at J, with 17 bases between the two ends. The CDR3 sequence: CASTKRDVPNQPQHF. CDR3 nucleotide sequence: TGTGCCAGCACCAAAAGGGACGTACCGAATCAGCCCCAGCATTTT.

J is TRBJ1-4 and V is TRBV2; TRBD1 agrees at 7 bases. Germline lookup yields CDR1 SNHLY and CDR2 FYNNEI. Trimming cost V 7 bases and J 6 bases; bases outside gene matches: 11. The CDR3 has 15 residues. This CDR3 is CASNSIGGSDEKLFF. In nucleotides, the CDR3 is TGTGCCAGCAACTCTATAGGGGGCTCGGATGAAAAACTGTTTTTT.

This chain uses TRBV9 with TRBJ2-7; 7 bases agree with TRBD1. CDR3 length: 15 residues. The ends lost 4 bases at V and 6 bases at J; junction bases unmatched: 13. Germline CDR1 is SGDLS and CDR2 is YYNGEE. CDR3 DNA sequence: TGTGCCAGCAGCCCTCTCGGCCAGGGGGTTGCCGAGCAGTACTTC. It translates to CASSPLGQGVAEQYF.

This clone was recorded a few times. The chain couples TRBV6-5 to TRBJ1-6; D might be TRBD1 (6 bases). The CDR3 is 12 residues long. Germline assignment: CDR1 MNHEY and CDR2 SVGAGI. The CDR3 DNA reads as TGTGCTTCGGCAGGGGATAATTCACCCCTCCACTTT. Its translation is CASAGDNSPLHF.

The chain recombines TRBV7-3 with TRBJ1-3; the match to TRBD1 covers 10 bases. Germline V lookup: CDR1 SGHTA, CDR2 FQGTGA. After removal of 6 bases from V and 4 bases from J, the junction contained 6 bases not matched to a gene. The CDR3 extends over 15 amino acids. CDR3: CASSPTGGGGNTIYF. In nucleotides, the CDR3 is TGTGCCAGCAGTCCGACAGGGGGCGGAGGAAACACCATATATTTT.

V is TRBV5-1 and J is TRBJ1-5; D is uncertain. The CDR3 consists of 14 residues. V lost 2 bases, J lost 5 bases, and 11 bases lay in between. Germline CDR1 reads SGHRS; CDR2 reads YFSETQ. CDR3 region: CASSFDGRDQPQHF. CDR3 nucleotide sequence: TGCGCCAGCAGCTTCGATGGGAGGGATCAGCCCCAGCATTTT.

The genes are TRBV7-2 and TRBJ2-1; D possibly matches TRBD1 or TRBD2 (7 bases each). Germline lookup yields CDR1 SGHTA and CDR2 FQGNSA. CDR3 length: 19 residues. The V gene lost 0 bases and the J gene lost 1 base, with 19 bases spanning the gap. The CDR3 region has the DNA TGTGCCAGCAGCTTAGCGCTAATGGGCAGGGGGGGGTCCTACAATGAGCAGTTCTTC. Translated, it gives CASSLALMGRGGSYNEQFF.

The chain has TRBV27 and TRBJ1-2; D is perhaps TRBD1 (6 bases). Germline CDR1 MNHEY, CDR2 SMNVEV (reference sequence). The CDR3 has 13 residues. Between the trimmed V and J ends, which lost 3 bases and 4 bases, there was a span of 9 bases. The CDR3 nucleotides read TGTGCCAGCAGTTTGGGGGGCGCCTATGGCTACACCTTC. Its translation: CASSLGGAYGYTF.

The chain joins TRBV2 to TRBJ2-2; 7 bases match TRBD1. CDR3 length: 14 residues. CDR1 SNHLY and CDR2 FYNNEI come from the germline V gene. The V and J ends lost 7 bases and 0 bases, in that order; junction bases with no gene match: 2. CDR3 DNA: TGTGCCAGCACGGGACAGACGAACACCGGGGAGCTGTTTTTT. Residues: CASTGQTNTGELFF.

This chain connects TRBV7-2 to TRBJ2-7; D is undetermined. Per the germline V gene, CDR1 is SGHTA and CDR2 is FQGNSA. The CDR3 length is 15 residues. V was pared by 2 bases and J by 0 bases, with 11 bases between. CDR3 amino acids: CASSLLQAVSYEQYF. The CDR3 nucleotides read TGTGCCAGCAGCTTACTTCAGGCCGTCTCCTACGAGCAGTACTTC.

The chain carries TRBV27 and TRBJ1-2; possibly TRBD1 for D (5 bases). This CDR3 region has 16 residues. Germline loops: CDR1 MNHEY, CDR2 SMNVEV (reference sequence). Trimming shortened V by 5 bases and J by 3 bases, and 19 bases separated the two germline ends. The CDR3 sequence is CASSPTTVRVYYGYTF. DNA of the CDR3: TGTGCCAGCAGTCCAACAACTGTCAGGGTCTACTATGGCTACACCTTC.

This clone has just one count. J is TRBJ1-6 and V is TRBV2, with D possibly matching TRBD1 (5 bases). This CDR3 is built from 12 residues. Germline CDR1 is SNHLY and CDR2 is FYNNEI. Deletions cut 8 bases from V and 9 bases from J, with 11 bases between. The CDR3 bases are TGTGCCAGCGCAGAGGGGTTTTCACCCCTCCACTTT. Translation gives CASAEGFSPLHF.

A note on this clone: The junction does not match germline at one end; this may be a read error. The genes are TRBV7-9 and TRBJ1-1; 7 positions agree with TRBD1. The germline V gene has CDR1 SEHNR and CDR2 FQNEAQ (reference sequence). CDR3 length: 15 residues. The CDR3 is CASSPDRAADTEVFF. The CDR3 DNA reads as TGTGCCAGCAGCCCAGACAGGGCGGCGGACACTGAAGTTTTCTTT.

This chain joins TRBV20-1 and TRBJ1-1; weak D call: TRBD1 (5 bases). Germline V gene lookup returns CDR1 DFQATT and CDR2 SNEGSKA (reference sequence). The CDR3 is made up of 13 amino acids. Deletions cut 5 bases from V and 6 bases from J, with 16 bases between. The CDR3 DNA sequence: TGCAGTGCTCGTGGACATCGAATCGCTGAAGCTTTCTTT. As protein: CSARGHRIAEAFF.

V usage is TRBV29-1 and J usage is TRBJ1-1, with D unresolved. Germline V gene lookup returns CDR1 SQVTM and CDR2 ANQGSEA. This CDR3 spans 12 amino acids. V was pared by 7 bases and J by 3 bases, with 12 bases between. The CDR3 region is CSAASQYTEAFF. The CDR3 DNA follows: TGCAGCGCCGCTTCCCAGTACACTGAAGCTTTCTTT.